The next 15 T cell receptor beta chains were all read from a single sample in a study of read filtering for tumor transcriptome and immune sequencing. From roughly 400 ng of RNA, a library with molecular barcoded alpha/delta and beta/gamma adaptors was made. TCRdb fed the reads into MiXCR, producing one record per CDR3 protein. Of 57,000 or so distinct CDR3 sequences in the sample, roughly a fifth were seen once. Sequencing input: a population of CD138-negative cells sorted from bone marrow. Every receptor here comes from a donor at least 40 years old with multiple myeloma.

This clonotype was observed at least ten times. V and J are TRBV29-1 and TRBJ2-3; 11 bases match TRBD2. This CDR3 region has 15 residues. The V gene end was trimmed by 3 bases and the J gene end by 6 bases; junction bases not matched to a gene: 8. Germline assignment: CDR1 SQVTM and CDR2 ANQGSEA. The CDR3: CSVERDSGGADTQYF. The CDR3 DNA follows: TGCAGCGTTGAGCGGGATAGCGGGGGGGCGGATACGCAGTATTTT.

CDR3 amino acids: CASSARGAGGNIRQYF. The CDR3 DNA follows: TGCGCCAGCAGCGCGCGAGGGGCGGGGGGTAATATTCGGCAGTACTTC. This sequence joins TRBV5-1 and TRBJ2-7, with 8 bases aligning to TRBD2. The CDR3 is 16 amino acids. V was pared by 4 bases and J by 9 bases, with 18 bases of the junction left unmatched. In germline, CDR1 is SGHRS, CDR2 YFSETQ.

Comments on this clonotype: Being one base from a much bigger clone, this may be a read error. This chain uses TRBV6-2 or TRBV6-3 with TRBJ1-1, with D tentatively TRBD1 (5 bases). The CDR3 is made up of 11 amino acids. Germline V gene lookup returns CDR1 MNHEY and CDR2 SVGEGT. V was trimmed by 8 bases and J by 8 bases, leaving 12 bases between them. CDR3 region: CASGPQVEAFF. The CDR3 DNA sequence: TGTGCCAGCGGGCCACAGGTCGAAGCTTTCTTT.

This clonotype was seen a handful of times. V is TRBV28 and J is TRBJ1-3; unclear D gene. The germline V and J ends were trimmed by 3 bases and 0 bases, with 9 bases remaining between them. This CDR3 is built from 15 residues. Germline V lookup: CDR1 MDHEN, CDR2 SYDVKM. The CDR3 DNA reads as TGTGCCAGCAGTTTGGCAGGATACTCTGGAAACACCATATATTTT. Its protein product is CASSLAGYSGNTIYF.

This clonotype was seen many times. The chain employs TRBV20-1 and TRBJ2-1; TRBD2 matches 8 bases. Losses at the gene ends were 2 bases for V and 7 bases for J; bases not matched to a gene: 1. This CDR3 is built from 12 residues. The V gene's germline CDR1 is DFQATT and CDR2 SNEGSKA (reference sequence). The CDR3 spells CSARKRENEQFF. For the CDR3, the DNA is TGCAGTGCTAGAAAGCGGGAGAATGAGCAGTTCTTC.

Of note for this clonotype: A single base separates this from a much larger clone, so it may be a read error. The chain is built from TRBV20-1 and TRBJ2-2, with TRBD1 matching over 7 bases. Trimming removed 6 bases from V and 4 bases from J; junction bases left unmatched: 11. The V gene's germline CDR1 is DFQATT and CDR2 SNEGSKA (reference sequence). The CDR3 spans 15 residues. The CDR3 loop is CSASPGGKTTGELFF. In nucleotides, the CDR3 is TGCAGTGCGTCCCCAGGGGGTAAAACCACCGGGGAGCTGTTTTTT.

Many counts were recorded for this clonotype. The genes are TRBV11-2 and TRBJ2-7; 8 bases are a match to TRBD2. V lost 2 bases and J lost 7; bases outside the gene matches: 10. There are 15 residues in the CDR3. CDR1 and CDR2 from the germline V gene are SGHAT and FQNNGV. In DNA, the CDR3 is TGTGCCAGCAGCTTACCGGGACTAGGGGTTGGGGAGCAGTACTTC. Translated, it gives CASSLPGLGVGEQYF.

The chain uses TRBV20-1 and TRBJ1-2; the match to TRBD1 covers 8 bases. CDR3 length equals 11 residues. J lost 13 bases, V lost 3 bases, and 7 bases had no gene match. Germline CDR1 reads DFQATT; CDR2 reads SNEGSKA (reference sequence). CDR3 DNA: TGCAGTGCTAGCACGACAGGGGCATGCACCTTC. It translates to CSASTTGACTF.

This clonotype was seen many times. The chain employs TRBV18 and TRBJ2-7; no clear D gene. This CDR3 comprises 12 residues. CDR1 is KGHSH and CDR2 is LQKENI in the germline V gene. Trimming stripped 2 bases from V and 3 bases from J, with 5 bases between. CDR3 nucleotide sequence: TGTGCCAGCTCACCAATGGGCTACGAGCAGTACTTC. Translating it yields CASSPMGYEQYF.

Remarks on this clonotype: Relative to the germline gene, one junction end is altered; a read error may explain this. J is TRBJ2-6 and V is TRBV27, with D possibly called TRBD1 or TRBD2 (5 bases each). Germline V gene data show CDR1 as MNHEY and CDR2 as SMNVEV (reference sequence). The CDR3 runs to 18 residues. The CDR3 DNA follows: TGTGCCAGCAGTTTGATTTCGGGGATGAGAGGTGGGGCCGACGTCCTGACTTTC. Protein product: CASSLISGMRGGADVLTF.

As for this clonotype: Since a much larger clone is just one base distant, this may be a read error. The V call is TRBV5-1, the J call TRBJ2-7; the D is unclear. Germline V gene sequence: CDR1 SGHRS, CDR2 YFSETQ. This CDR3 is built from 12 residues. The CDR3 spells CASSGPTYEQCF. The DNA for the CDR3 is TGCGCCAGCAGCGGGCCAACCTACGAGCAGTGCTTC.

There are many counts of this clonotype. V is TRBV7-3 and J is TRBJ2-3; TRBD1 agrees at 7 bases. The CDR3 runs 16 residues. CDR1 and CDR2 from the germline V gene are SGHTA and FQGTGA. Trimming took 5 bases from V and 1 from J; bases not matched to a gene: 9. The CDR3 DNA reads TGTGCCAGCAGCCTGGGGACAGAGGGCGGCACAGATACGCAGTATTTT. Amino acid sequence: CASSLGTEGGTDTQYF. Drawing the rest from reference TRBV7-3 and TRBJ2-3, the complete variable domain is GAGVSQTPSNKVTEKGKYVELRCDPISGHTALYWYRQSLGQGPEFLIYFQGTGAADDSGLPNDRFFAVRPEGSVSTLKIQRTERGDSAVYLCASSLGTEGGTDTQYFGPGTRLTVL.

This clonotype was detected ten times or more. The chain couples TRBV28 to TRBJ1-5, with 8 bases matching TRBD1. The CDR3 covers 17 residues. With V trimmed by 3 bases and J by 0 bases, 7 bases remained unmatched. Germline V lookup: CDR1 MDHEN, CDR2 SYDVKM. The CDR3 sequence is CASSLGTGTGSNQPQHF. The DNA of the CDR3 is TGTGCCAGCAGTTTGGGTACCGGGACAGGTAGCAATCAGCCCCAGCATTTT.

J is TRBJ2-1 and V is TRBV4-2; TRBD2 matches at 11 bases. Germline assignment: CDR1 LGHNA and CDR2 YNFKEQ. CDR3 length: 18 amino acids. Trimming at V came to 4 bases and at J to 1 base, leaving 9 bases not matched to a gene. The CDR3 nucleotides read TGTGCCAGCAGCCCGGCCCCTACTAGCGGGAGATCCTACAATGAGCAGTTCTTC. It yields the protein CASSPAPTSGRSYNEQFF.

This clonotype showed up many times. The chain employs TRBV29-1 and TRBJ1-3; D is perhaps TRBD1 (6 bases). The CDR3 extends over 14 amino acids. CDR1 is SQVTM, CDR2 ANQGSEA, per germline. Trimming removed 7 bases from V and 4 bases from J, with 17 bases in between. CDR3 in amino acids: CSATGYLGGNTIYF. The CDR3 nucleotides read TGCAGCGCTACAGGGTATTTAGGCGGAAACACCATATATTTT. The entire variable domain, with the rest obtained from reference TRBV29-1 and TRBJ1-3, is as follows: SAVISQKPSRDICQRGTSLTIQCQVDSQVTMMFWYRQQPGQSLTLIATANQGSEATYESGFVIDKFPISRPNLTFSTLTVSNMSPEDSSIYLCSATGYLGGNTIYFGEGSWLTVV.